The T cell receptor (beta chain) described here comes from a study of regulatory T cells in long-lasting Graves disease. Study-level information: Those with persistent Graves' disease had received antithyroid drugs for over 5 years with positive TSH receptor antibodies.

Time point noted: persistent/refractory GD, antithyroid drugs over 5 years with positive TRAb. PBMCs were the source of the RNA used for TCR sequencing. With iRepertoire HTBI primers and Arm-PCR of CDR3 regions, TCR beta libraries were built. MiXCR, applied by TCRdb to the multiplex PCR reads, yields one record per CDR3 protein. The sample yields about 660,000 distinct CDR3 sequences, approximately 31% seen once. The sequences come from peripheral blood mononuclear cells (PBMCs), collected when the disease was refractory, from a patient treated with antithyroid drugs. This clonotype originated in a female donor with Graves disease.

For the CDR3, the DNA is TGTGCCAGCAGTTCCACTAGTATGAGCACCGGGGAGCTGTTTTTT. This codes for CASSSTSMSTGELFF. The genes are TRBV7-2 and TRBJ2-2; a possible D gene is TRBD2 (5 bases). The germline CDR1 and CDR2 sequences are SGHTA and FQGNSA. Deletions cut 6 bases from V and 4 bases from J, with 15 bases between. The length of the CDR3 is 15 residues.